Presented here are 15 T cell receptor beta chains from one specimen sequenced in a study of blood T cell repertoires in COVID-19. Using immunoSEQ multiplex PCR, the repertoire was profiled, and TCRdb retains in-frame clones only, with some absent. The sample has 15,000 to 16,000 clones, roughly three quarters seen once. Material: peripheral blood. These receptors were taken from a man aged 65-85 years with active or convalescent COVID-19.

The chain recombines TRBV5-4 with TRBJ2-3; D is unclear. V dropped 0 bases and J dropped 0 bases, with 11 bases sitting between them. Per germline, CDR1 SGHNT and CDR2 YYREEE (reference sequence). This CDR3 comprises 16 residues. The CDR3 DNA follows: TGTGCCAGCAGCTTGGGGTTCGATACTAGCACAGATACGCAGTATTTT. This gives the protein CASSLGFDTSTDTQYF.

The J gene is TRBJ1-1, the V gene TRBV19; 7 positions match TRBD1. The V gene end was trimmed by 3 bases and the J gene end by 5 bases; junction bases not matched to a gene: 6. Germline V gene sequence: CDR1 LNHDA, CDR2 SQIVND (reference sequence). The CDR3 covers 14 residues. The CDR3 nucleotides read TGTGCCAGTAGTATGGTAAGGGGGCGGACTGAAGCTTTCTTT. As protein: CASSMVRGRTEAFF. The complete variable domain, with remaining parts taken from reference TRBV19 and TRBJ1-1, reads DGGITQSPKYLFRKEGQNVTLSCEQNLNHDAMYWYRQDPGQGLRLIYYSQIVNDFQKGDIAEGYSVSREKKESFPLTVTSAQKNPTAFYLCASSMVRGRTEAFFGQGTRLTVV.

The V call is TRBV29-1, the J call TRBJ1-1, with D unresolved. The CDR3 has 11 amino acids. The V and J ends lost 4 bases and 0 bases respectively, with 3 bases between them. The germline gives CDR1 SQVTM, CDR2 ANQGSEA. The CDR3 protein is CSVVVNTEAFF. The DNA of the CDR3 is TGCAGCGTTGTAGTGAACACTGAAGCTTTCTTT. Using reference TRBV29-1 and TRBJ1-1 for the parts outside the CDR3, the full variable domain is SAVISQKPSRDICQRGTSLTIQCQVDSQVTMMFWYRQQPGQSLTLIATANQGSEATYESGFVIDKFPISRPNLTFSTLTVSNMSPEDSSIYLCSVVVNTEAFFGQGTRLTVV.

The gene calls are TRBV13 and TRBJ2-3, with D possibly matching TRBD2 (5 bases). Looked up from germline, CDR1 is PRHDT and CDR2 is FYEKMQ (reference sequence). This CDR3 is built from 14 residues. Trimming shortened V by 2 bases and J by 0 bases, and 6 bases separated the two germline ends. CDR3: CASSLTSSTDTQYF. CDR3 nucleotide sequence: TGTGCCAGCAGCTTAACTAGTAGCACAGATACGCAGTATTTT.

The chain combines TRBV5-1 with TRBJ1-1; D possibly corresponds to TRBD1 (6 bases). The CDR3 runs to 13 residues. With 4 bases removed from V and 3 bases from J, the gap between germline ends came to 10 bases. In germline, CDR1 is SGHRS, CDR2 YFSETQ. CDR3 in DNA: TGCGCCAGCAGCCAGGGGACCCACACTGAAGCTTTCTTT. It is translated as CASSQGTHTEAFF.

The chain joins TRBV6-5 to TRBJ2-7; 8 nucleotides line up with TRBD1. Trimming at V came to 5 bases and at J to 7 bases, leaving 7 bases not matched to a gene. The germline V gene has CDR1 MNHEY and CDR2 SVGAGI. The CDR3 runs 13 residues. The CDR3 sequence is CASSIRTGKEQYF. As DNA, the CDR3 is TGTGCCAGCAGTATCCGGACAGGGAAAGAGCAGTACTTC.

V gene TRBV28 combines with J gene TRBJ2-1, with 10 bases aligning to TRBD1. CDR3 length equals 16 residues. After removal of 5 bases from V and 8 bases from J, the junction contained 12 bases not matched to a gene. Germline CDR1 reads MDHEN; CDR2 reads SYDVKM. The CDR3 sequence: CASSPPGQGRMDEQFF. The CDR3 nucleotides read TGTGCCAGCAGTCCGCCGGGACAGGGGAGGATGGATGAGCAGTTCTTC.

The chain has TRBV27 and TRBJ1-5; no clear D gene. The CDR3 sequence is 15 residues long. Germline values: CDR1 MNHEY, CDR2 SMNVEV (reference sequence). V was pared by 6 bases and J by 5 bases, with 17 bases between. As DNA, the CDR3 is TGTGCCAGCAGCCCGAGAGCGCTCCTCGATCAGCCCCAGCATTTT. Its translation: CASSPRALLDQPQHF.

This clone was seen a few times. The CDR3 here is CASFPSGYSSNQPQHF. As DNA, the CDR3 is TGTGCCAGTTTCCCTAGCGGGTATAGCAGCAATCAGCCCCAGCATTTT. The chain employs TRBV19 and TRBJ1-5; D ambiguous. Germline CDR1 reads LNHDA; CDR2 reads SQIVND (reference sequence). Trimming left V 8 bases short and J 1 base short, with 18 bases between. This CDR3 has 16 amino acids.

The chain links TRBV30 to TRBJ1-1; D remains ambiguous. V dropped 1 base and J dropped 2 bases, with 11 bases sitting between them. Germline CDR1 reads GTSNPN; CDR2 reads SVGIG (reference sequence). The CDR3 has 14 amino acids. The CDR3 bases are TGTGCCTGGAGTGCCCTGACACCCAACACTGAAGCTTTCTTT. As protein: CAWSALTPNTEAFF.

This clone is labeled medium-sized. The rearrangement links TRBV3-1 (or the pseudogene TRBV3-2) to TRBJ1-2; the D is unclear. The length of the CDR3 is 13 residues. Trimming stripped 0 bases from V and 8 bases from J, with 10 bases between. Germline CDR1 reads LGHDT; CDR2 reads YNNKEL (reference sequence). CDR3 residues: CASSQDLSGGYTF. For the CDR3, the DNA is TGTGCCAGCAGCCAAGATCTTTCCGGGGGCTACACCTTC.

This clone was seen once. The rearrangement joins TRBV9 to TRBJ1-1, with D possibly TRBD1 on 5 matching bases. The CDR3 extends over 15 amino acids. The germline gives CDR1 SGDLS, CDR2 YYNGEE. Trimming pared 3 bases from V and 1 base from J, leaving 13 bases between. The CDR3 loop is CASSAPGKGNTEAFF. The CDR3 bases are TGTGCCAGCAGCGCCCCAGGGAAGGGGAACACTGAAGCTTTCTTT.

This chain links TRBV6-5 with TRBJ2-4; a weak D match, TRBD1 (5 bases). The germline gives CDR1 MNHEY, CDR2 SVGAGI. The ends were cut back, 0 bases at V and 3 bases at J, with 6 bases in the middle. This CDR3 has 14 amino acids. The CDR3 DNA reads as TGTGCCAGCAGTTACTCAGGGGTCAAAAACATTCAGTACTTC. It translates to CASSYSGVKNIQYF.

This clone was seen a single time. CDR3 DNA: TGCGCCAGCAGCTTTGAAATAGCGGCCCCGGATACGCAGTATTTT. This translates into CASSFEIAAPDTQYF. The rearrangement links TRBV5-1 to TRBJ2-3; possible D gene TRBD2, 6 bases. Germline assignment: CDR1 SGHRS and CDR2 YFSETQ. V was shortened by 2 bases and J by 6 bases, with 16 bases between the two germline ends. The CDR3 is 15 amino acids.

This rearrangement joins TRBV6-5 to TRBJ1-2; D is ambiguous. Germline CDR1 MNHEY, CDR2 SVGAGI. V was shortened by 0 bases and J by 3 bases, with 8 bases between the two germline ends. The CDR3 is made up of 14 amino acids. The CDR3 sequence is CASSYSNRDYGYTF. Written as DNA, the CDR3 is TGTGCCAGCAGTTACTCAAACAGAGACTATGGCTACACCTTC.